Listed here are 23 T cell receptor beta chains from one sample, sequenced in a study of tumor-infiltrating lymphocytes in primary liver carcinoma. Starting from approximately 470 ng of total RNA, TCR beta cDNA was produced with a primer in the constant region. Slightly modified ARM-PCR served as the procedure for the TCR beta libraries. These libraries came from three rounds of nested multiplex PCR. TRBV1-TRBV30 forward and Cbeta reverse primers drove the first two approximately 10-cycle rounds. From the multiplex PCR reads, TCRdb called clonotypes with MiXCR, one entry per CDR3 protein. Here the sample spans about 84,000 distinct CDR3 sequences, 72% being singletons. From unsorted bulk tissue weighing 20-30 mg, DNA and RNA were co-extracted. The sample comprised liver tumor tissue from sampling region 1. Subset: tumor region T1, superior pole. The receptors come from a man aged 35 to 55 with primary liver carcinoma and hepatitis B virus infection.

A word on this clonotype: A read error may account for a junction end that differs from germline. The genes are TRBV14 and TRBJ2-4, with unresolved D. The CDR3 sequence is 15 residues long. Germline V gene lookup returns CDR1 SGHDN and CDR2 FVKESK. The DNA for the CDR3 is TGTGCCAGCAGCCAAGTGGGTCGACGAAATAACATTAAGTACTTC. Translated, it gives CASSQVGRRNNIKYF. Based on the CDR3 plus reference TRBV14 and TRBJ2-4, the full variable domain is EAGVTQFPSHSVIEKGQTVTLRCDPISGHDNLYWYRRVMGKEIKFLLHFVKESKQDESGMPNNRFLAERTGGTYSTLKVQPAELEDSGVYFCASSQVGRRNNIKYFGAGTRLSVL.

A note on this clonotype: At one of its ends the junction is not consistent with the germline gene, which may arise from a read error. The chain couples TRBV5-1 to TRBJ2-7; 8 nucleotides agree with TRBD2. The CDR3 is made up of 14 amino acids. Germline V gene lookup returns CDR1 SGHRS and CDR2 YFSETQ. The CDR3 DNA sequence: TGCGCCAGCAGGTTGACTAGCGAACTCTACGGGCAGTACTTC. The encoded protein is CASRLTSELYGQYF.

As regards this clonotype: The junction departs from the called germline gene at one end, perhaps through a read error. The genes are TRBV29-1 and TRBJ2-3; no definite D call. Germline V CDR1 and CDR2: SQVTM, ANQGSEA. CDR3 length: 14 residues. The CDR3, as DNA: TGCAGCGTTGAAACTAATTCCGGCATAGATACGCAATATTTT. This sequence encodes CSVETNSGIDTQYF.

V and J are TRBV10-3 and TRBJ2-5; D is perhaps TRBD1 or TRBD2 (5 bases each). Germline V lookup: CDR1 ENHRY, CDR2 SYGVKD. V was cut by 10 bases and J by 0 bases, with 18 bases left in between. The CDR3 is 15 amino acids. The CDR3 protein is CATRRGVGNQETQYF. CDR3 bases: TGTGCCACCAGACGAGGGGTCGGGAACCAAGAGACCCAGTACTTC.

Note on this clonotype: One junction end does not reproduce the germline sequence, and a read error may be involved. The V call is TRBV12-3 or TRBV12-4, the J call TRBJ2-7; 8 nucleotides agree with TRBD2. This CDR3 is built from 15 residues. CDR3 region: CDSNVLGRALEEQYF. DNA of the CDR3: TGTGACAGCAATGTCCTCGGGAGGGCCTTGGAAGAGCAGTACTTT.

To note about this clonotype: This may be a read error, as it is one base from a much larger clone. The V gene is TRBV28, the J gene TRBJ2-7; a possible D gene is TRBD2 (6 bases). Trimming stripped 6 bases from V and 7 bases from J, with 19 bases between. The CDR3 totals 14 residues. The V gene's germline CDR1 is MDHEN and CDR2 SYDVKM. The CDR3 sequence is CASSLRVLSGEQYF. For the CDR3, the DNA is TGTGCCAGCAGCCTCCGGGTGCTAAGCGGGGAGCAGTACTTC.

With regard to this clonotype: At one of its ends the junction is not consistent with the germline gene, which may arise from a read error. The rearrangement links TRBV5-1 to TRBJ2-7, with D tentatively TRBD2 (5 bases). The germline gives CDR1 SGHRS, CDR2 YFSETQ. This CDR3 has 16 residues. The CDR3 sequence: CASSLLEGDLGYEQYF. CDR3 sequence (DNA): TGCGCCAGCAGCTTACTTGAGGGCGACTTAGGGTACGAGCAGTATTTC. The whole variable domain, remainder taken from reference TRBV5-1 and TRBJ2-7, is KAGVTQTPRYLIKTRGQQVTLSCSPISGHRSVSWYQQTPGQGLQFLFEYFSETQRNKGNFPGRFSGRQFSNSRSEMNVSTLELGDSALYLCASSLLEGDLGYEQYFGPGTRLTVT.

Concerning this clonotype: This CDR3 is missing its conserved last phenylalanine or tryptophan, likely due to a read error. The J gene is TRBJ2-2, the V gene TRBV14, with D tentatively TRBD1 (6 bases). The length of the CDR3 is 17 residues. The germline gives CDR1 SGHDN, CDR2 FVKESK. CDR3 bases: TGTGTCAGCAGACCAACCTCCCGGGACACTAGAACCGGGGAGCTGTTTTAC. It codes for CVSRPTSRDTRTGELFY.

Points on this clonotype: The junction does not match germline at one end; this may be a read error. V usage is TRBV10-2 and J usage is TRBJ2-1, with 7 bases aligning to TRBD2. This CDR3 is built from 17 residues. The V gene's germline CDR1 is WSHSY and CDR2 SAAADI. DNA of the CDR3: TGCGCCAGTAGTGAGGAGGGGTGGGAGGGCCGAGTCCATGTGCAGTCCTTC. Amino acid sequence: CASSEEGWEGRVHVQSF.

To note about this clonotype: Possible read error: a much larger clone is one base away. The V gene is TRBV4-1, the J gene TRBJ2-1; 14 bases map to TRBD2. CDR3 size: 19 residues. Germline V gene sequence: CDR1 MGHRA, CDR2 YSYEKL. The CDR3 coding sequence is TGCGCCAGCAACCAAAAGGGACTAGCGGGAGCTAGGGCCCTCAATGAGCAGTTCTTC. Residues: CASNQKGLAGARALNEQFF.

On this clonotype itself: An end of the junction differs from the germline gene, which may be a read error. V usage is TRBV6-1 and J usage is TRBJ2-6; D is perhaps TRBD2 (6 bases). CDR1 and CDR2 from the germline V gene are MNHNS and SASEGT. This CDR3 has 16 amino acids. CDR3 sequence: CASSEGGVVGVNVLTF. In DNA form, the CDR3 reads TGTGCCAGCAGTGAAGGCGGGGTAGTTGGGGTCAACGTCCTGACTTTC.

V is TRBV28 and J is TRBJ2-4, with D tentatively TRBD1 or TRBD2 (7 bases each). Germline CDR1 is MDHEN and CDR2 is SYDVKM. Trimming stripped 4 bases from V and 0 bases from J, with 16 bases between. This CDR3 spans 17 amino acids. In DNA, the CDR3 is TGTGCCAGCAGTTGGGGACAGAGCGGGATAGCCAAAAACATTCAGTACTTC. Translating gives CASSWGQSGIAKNIQYF.

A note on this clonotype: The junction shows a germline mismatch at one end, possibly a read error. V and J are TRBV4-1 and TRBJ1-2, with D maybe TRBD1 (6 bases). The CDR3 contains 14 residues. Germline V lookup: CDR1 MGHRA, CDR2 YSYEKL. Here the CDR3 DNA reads TGCGCCAGCAGCCTAACCCAGGGGATTGAGGGTTACCCCTTC. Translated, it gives CASSLTQGIEGYPF.

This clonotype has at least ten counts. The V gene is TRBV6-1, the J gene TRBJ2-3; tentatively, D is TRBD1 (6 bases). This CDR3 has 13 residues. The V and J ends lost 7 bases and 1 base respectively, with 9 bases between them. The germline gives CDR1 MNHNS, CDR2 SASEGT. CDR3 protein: CASNGQRTDTQYF. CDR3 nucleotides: TGTGCCAGCAACGGACAGCGCACAGATACGCAGTATTTT.

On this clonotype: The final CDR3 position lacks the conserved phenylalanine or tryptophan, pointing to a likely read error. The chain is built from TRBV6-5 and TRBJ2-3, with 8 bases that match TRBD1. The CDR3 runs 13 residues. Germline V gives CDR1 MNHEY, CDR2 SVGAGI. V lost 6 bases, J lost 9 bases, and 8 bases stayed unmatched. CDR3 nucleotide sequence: TGTGCCAGCAGGAAAACAGGGGGTGCGACGCAGTATTAT. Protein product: CASRKTGGATQYY.

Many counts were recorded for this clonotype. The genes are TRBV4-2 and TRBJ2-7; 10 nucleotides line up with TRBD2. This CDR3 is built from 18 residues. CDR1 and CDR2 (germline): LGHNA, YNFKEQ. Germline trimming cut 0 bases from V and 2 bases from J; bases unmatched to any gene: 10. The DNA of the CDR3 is TGTGCCAGCAGCCAAGAGGTCACGAGCGGGAGGGTACCCTACGAGCAGTACTTC. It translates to CASSQEVTSGRVPYEQYF.

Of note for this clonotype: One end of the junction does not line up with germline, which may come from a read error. The CDR3, as DNA: TGTGCCTGGAGTCTTGCGACTGCGGAGCTTCTCGGGGAGTTGTTTTTT. Amino acid sequence: CAWSLATAELLGELFF. V and J are TRBV30 and TRBJ2-2, with D tentatively TRBD2 (5 bases). The CDR3 is made up of 16 amino acids. From germline, CDR1 is GTSNPN and CDR2 SVGIG (reference sequence).

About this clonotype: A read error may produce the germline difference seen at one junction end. The CDR3 nucleotides read TGCGCCGGCAGACCTACAGGGATGAACACCGGGGAGCTGCTTTTT. Residues: CAGRPTGMNTGELLF. V usage is TRBV5-1 and J usage is TRBJ2-2, with D possibly matching TRBD1 (6 bases). This CDR3 has 15 amino acids. Germline V CDR1 and CDR2: SGHRS, YFSETQ.

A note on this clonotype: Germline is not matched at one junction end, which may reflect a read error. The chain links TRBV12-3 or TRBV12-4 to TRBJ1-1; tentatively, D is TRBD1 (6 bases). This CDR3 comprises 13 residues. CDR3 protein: CGSPQQGSTEAFF. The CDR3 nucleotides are TGTGGCAGTCCCCAACAGGGTAGCACTGAGGCTTTCTTT.

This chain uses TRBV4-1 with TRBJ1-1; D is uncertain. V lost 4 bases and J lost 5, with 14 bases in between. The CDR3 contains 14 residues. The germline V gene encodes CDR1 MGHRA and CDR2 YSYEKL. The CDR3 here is CASSPQVVGTEAFF. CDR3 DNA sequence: TGCGCCAGCAGCCCTCAAGTGGTGGGAACTGAAGCTTTCTTT.

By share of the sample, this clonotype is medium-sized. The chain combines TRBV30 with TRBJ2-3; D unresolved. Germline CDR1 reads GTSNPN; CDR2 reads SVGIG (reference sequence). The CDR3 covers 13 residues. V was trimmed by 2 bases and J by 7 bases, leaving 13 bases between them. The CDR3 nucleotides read TGTGCCTGGAGTTCCCTACCCCCATATACGCAGTATTTT. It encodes CAWSSLPPYTQYF.

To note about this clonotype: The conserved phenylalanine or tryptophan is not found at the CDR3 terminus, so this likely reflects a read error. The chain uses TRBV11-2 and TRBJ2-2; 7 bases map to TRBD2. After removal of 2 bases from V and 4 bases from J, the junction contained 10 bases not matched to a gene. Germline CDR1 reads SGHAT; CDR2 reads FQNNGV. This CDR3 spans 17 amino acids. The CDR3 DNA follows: TGTGCCAGCAGCTTACTAGTGGGAGGGCCTGGCACCGGGGAGCTGTTTATC. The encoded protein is CASSLLVGGPGTGELFI.

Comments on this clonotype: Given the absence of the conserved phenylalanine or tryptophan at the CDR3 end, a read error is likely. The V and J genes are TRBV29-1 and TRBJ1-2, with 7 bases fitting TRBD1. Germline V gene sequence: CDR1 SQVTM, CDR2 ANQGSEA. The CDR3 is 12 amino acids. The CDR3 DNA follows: TGCAGCGTTGGGACAGGCACTTATGACTACACCCTC. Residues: CSVGTGTYDYTL.